Presented here are 5 T cell receptor beta chains from one specimen sequenced in a study of T-cell reconstitution after alpha-beta-depleted transplantation in children. It was with unique molecular identifiers that the TCRbeta library was prepared. TCRdb re-called the PCR reads through MiXCR, storing one row per CDR3 protein. The data hold some 290,000 distinct CDR3 sequences, with around 25% observed a single time. This material consisted of PBMCs, mostly from graft donor cells, taken 180 days after TCRalphabeta/CD19-depleted stem cell transplant. The receptors stem from a male patient younger than 18 who had a stem cell transplant for acute lymphoblastic leukemia, so the T cells may come from the graft donor.

This chain joins TRBV7-8 and TRBJ2-2; 7 positions match TRBD2. Germline lookup yields CDR1 SGHVS and CDR2 FQNEAQ. This CDR3 has 14 residues. V trimming: 3 bases; J trimming: 4 bases; junction bases outside the gene matches: 2. CDR3 nucleotides: TGTGCCAGCAGCTTCTCGGGGGGCACCGGGGAGCTGTTTTTT. Translating gives CASSFSGGTGELFF. The entire variable domain, with the rest obtained from reference TRBV7-8 and TRBJ2-2, is as follows: GAGVSQSPRYKVAKRGQDVALRCDPISGHVSLFWYQQALGQGPEFLTYFQNEAQLDKSGLPSDRFFAERPEGSVSTLKIQRTQQEDSAVYLCASSFSGGTGELFFGEGSRLTVL.

The chain carries TRBV7-8 and TRBJ2-5, with TRBD2 matching 8 bases. After removal of 2 bases from V and 4 bases from J, the junction contained 18 bases not matched to a gene. This CDR3 has 19 amino acids. Germline loops: CDR1 SGHVS, CDR2 FQNEAQ. This CDR3 reads CASSLRVFAGGGTLETQYF. CDR3 in DNA: TGTGCCAGCAGCTTACGTGTCTTCGCGGGAGGAGGAACGTTAGAGACCCAGTACTTC.

In its sample, this clonotype was seen a few times. This chain links TRBV15 with TRBJ2-1; D could derive from TRBD1 or TRBD2 (5 bases each). Germline V gene lookup returns CDR1 LNHNV and CDR2 YYDKDF (reference sequence). This CDR3 is built from 12 residues. V dropped 1 base and J dropped 10 bases, with 8 bases sitting between them. CDR3 region: CATSRAGREQFF. As DNA, the CDR3 is TGTGCCACCAGCAGAGCGGGACGGGAGCAGTTCTTC.

This clonotype was seen a few times. This sequence joins TRBV10-3 and TRBJ2-7, with 11 bases fitting TRBD2. This CDR3 has 15 amino acids. CDR1 is ENHRY and CDR2 is SYGVKD in the germline V gene. With V trimmed by 6 bases and J by 1 base, 5 bases remained unmatched. DNA for the CDR3: TGTGCCATCAGCGGGACTAGCGGTATATCCTACGAGCAGTACTTC. Translated, it gives CAISGTSGISYEQYF.

The chain joins TRBV5-1 to TRBJ2-7, with 7 bases fitting TRBD1. Trimming took 4 bases from V and 7 from J; bases not matched to a gene: 14. The CDR3 length is 15 residues. Looked up from germline, CDR1 is SGHRS and CDR2 is YFSETQ. The CDR3 spells CASSGLWDSHGEQYF. In nucleotides, the CDR3 is TGCGCCAGCAGCGGGTTATGGGACAGCCATGGGGAGCAGTACTTC.